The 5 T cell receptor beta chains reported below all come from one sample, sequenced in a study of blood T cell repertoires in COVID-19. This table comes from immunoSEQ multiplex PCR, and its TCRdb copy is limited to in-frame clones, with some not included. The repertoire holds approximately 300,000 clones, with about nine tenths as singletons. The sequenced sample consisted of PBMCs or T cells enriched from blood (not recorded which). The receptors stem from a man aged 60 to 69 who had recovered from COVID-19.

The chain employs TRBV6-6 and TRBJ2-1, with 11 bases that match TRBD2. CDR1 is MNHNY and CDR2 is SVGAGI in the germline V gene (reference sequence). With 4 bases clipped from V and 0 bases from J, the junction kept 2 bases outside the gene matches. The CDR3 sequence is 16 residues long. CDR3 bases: TGTGCCAGCAGTTCGACTAGCGGGGACTCCTACAATGAGCAGTTCTTC. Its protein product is CASSSTSGDSYNEQFF.

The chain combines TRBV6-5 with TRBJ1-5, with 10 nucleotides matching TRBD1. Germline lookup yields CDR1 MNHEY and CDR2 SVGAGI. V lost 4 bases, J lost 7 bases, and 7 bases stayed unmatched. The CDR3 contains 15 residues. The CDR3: CASSSGQGDGQPQHF. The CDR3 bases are TGTGCCAGCAGTTCCGGACAGGGGGACGGGCAGCCCCAGCATTTT.

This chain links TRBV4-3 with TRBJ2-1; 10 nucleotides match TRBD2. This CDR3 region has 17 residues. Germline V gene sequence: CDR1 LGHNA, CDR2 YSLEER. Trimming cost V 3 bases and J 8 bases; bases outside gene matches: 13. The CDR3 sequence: CASSQDVAGGVMDEQFF. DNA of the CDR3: TGCGCCAGCAGCCAGGATGTAGCGGGAGGAGTTATGGATGAGCAGTTCTTC.

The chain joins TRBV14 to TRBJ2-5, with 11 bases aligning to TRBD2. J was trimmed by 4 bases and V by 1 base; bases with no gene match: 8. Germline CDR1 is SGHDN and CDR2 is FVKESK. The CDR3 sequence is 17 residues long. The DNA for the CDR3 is TGTGCCAGCAGCCAAGTCTTGCTAGCGGGAGGAGGAGAGACCCAGTACTTC. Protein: CASSQVLLAGGGETQYF.

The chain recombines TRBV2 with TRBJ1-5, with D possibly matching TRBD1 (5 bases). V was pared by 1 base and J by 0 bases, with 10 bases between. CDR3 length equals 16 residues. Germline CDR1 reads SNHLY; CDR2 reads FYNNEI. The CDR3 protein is CASSEGAGNSNQPQHF. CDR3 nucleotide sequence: TGTGCCAGCAGTGAAGGAGCAGGGAATAGCAATCAGCCCCAGCATTTT.